This TCR beta chain was sequenced for a study of blood T cell repertoires in COVID-19. As for the study in general: Collection of acute and convalescent COVID-19 samples took place in the United States, Italy and Spain. Sample material is recorded as cDNA or gDNA derived from T cells, B-cell-depleted T cells, or PBMCs.

As originally analysed: Amplification of reference gene primers was used by the study to estimate nucleated cell counts. Profiled with immunoSEQ multiplex PCR; TCRdb holds only in-frame clones, not every one. That table supplies the V and J calls and clone size; D and trimming were determined from the DNA. The data show fewer than 200,000 clones, with about 85% seen just once and 1% to 1.5% held by the top ten. Trimming pared 4 bases from V and 7 bases from J, leaving 13 bases between. The CDR3 contains 13 residues. Germline CDR1 is MNHEY and CDR2 is SVGAGI. Sequencing was performed on peripheral blood. This sequence joins TRBV6-5 and TRBJ1-2; D not certain. This sequence was found in a man aged 60 to 75 who had recovered from COVID-19. Here the CDR3 reads CASSFTRGGGYTF. The CDR3 DNA is TGTGCCAGCAGTTTTACGCGAGGAGGTGGCTACACCTTC.